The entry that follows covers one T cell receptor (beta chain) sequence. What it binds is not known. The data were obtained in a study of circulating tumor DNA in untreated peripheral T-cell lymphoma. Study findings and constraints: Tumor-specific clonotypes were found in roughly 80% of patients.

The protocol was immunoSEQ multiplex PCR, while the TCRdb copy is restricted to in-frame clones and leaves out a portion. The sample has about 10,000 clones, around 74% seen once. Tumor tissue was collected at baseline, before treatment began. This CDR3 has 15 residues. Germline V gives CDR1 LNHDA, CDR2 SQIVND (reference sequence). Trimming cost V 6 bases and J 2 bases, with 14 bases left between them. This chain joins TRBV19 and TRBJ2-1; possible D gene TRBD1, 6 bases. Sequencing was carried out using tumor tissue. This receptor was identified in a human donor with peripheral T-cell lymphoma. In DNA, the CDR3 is TGTGCCAGTAGCCTAACAGGGATCCCCTACAATGAGCAGTTCTTC. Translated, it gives CASSLTGIPYNEQFF.